This T cell receptor (beta chain) was captured by sequencing in a study of identical twins. Study-level points and caveats: Out-of-frame beta sequences exhibited a weaker degree of excess twin sharing. Not following the same donors, the study drew its conclusions from cross-sectional statistical analysis.

Template switching added a universal primer site; cDNA carried unique molecular identifiers. MiXCR, applied by TCRdb to the 5' RACE reads, yields one record per CDR3 protein. The sample records approximately 240,000 distinct CDR3 sequences, over 11% being singletons. Every donor was a healthy Caucasian. A note on this clonotype: Its matching antigen is unknown.

Looked up from germline, CDR1 is SEHNR and CDR2 is FQNEAQ (reference sequence). The CDR3 consists of 15 residues. The junction had 14 bases not matched to a gene; V was cut back by 6 bases and J by 9 bases. The chain joins TRBV7-9 to TRBJ2-3; 8 bases are shared with TRBD1. This sequence originates from a woman younger than 35 in good health. The specimen was memory (CD45RO+) T cells sorted from blood. The CDR3 bases are TGTGCCAGCAGTCCGAGACAGGGGACCTCTAGGACGCAGTATTTT. It yields the protein CASSPRQGTSRTQYF.